This T cell receptor beta chain was observed in a study of cytomegalovirus exposure and HLA in healthy donors. Study-level information: Approximately 85 million unique TCRs from HLA-typed donors were held in an early release of data.

Whole-study findings and limits: Donor immune exposure was known only as CMV serostatus. Most observed TCR sequences were rare, whereas some public TCRs were detected in many donors. Rates of TCR association differed by HLA locus in a later analysis, with DRB1 highest and HLA-C lowest.

Looked up from germline, CDR1 is MNHEY and CDR2 is SMNVEV (reference sequence). The CDR3 contains 14 residues. V shed 11 bases and J shed 2 bases, with 17 bases lying between them. With 60 Vbeta and 13 Jbeta primers, the PCR was carried out. Using immunoSEQ multiplex PCR, the repertoire was profiled, and TCRdb retains in-frame clones only, with some absent. Here the sample spans about 190,000 clones, roughly 87% being singletons. As concerns this clone: Antigen: not known.

The receptor comes from a boy aged 2 to 9 in good health and CMV-seronegative. The material sequenced was PBMCs. The V gene is TRBV27, the J gene TRBJ2-3; D possibly corresponds to TRBD2 (6 bases). CDR3 in amino acids: CAAGTEGNTDTQYF. CDR3 nucleotides: TGTGCCGCCGGGACGGAGGGTAACACAGATACGCAGTATTTT.